These 21 T cell receptor beta chains share one sample of origin, sequenced in a study of shared clonotypes between healthy human individuals. Measured with immunoSEQ multiplex PCR; TCRdb has only the in-frame clones, and not every one. The sample carries roughly 1,500,000 clones, 98% recorded once. Sequenced material: naive CD4+ T cells sorted from blood. Subset of the sample: CD45RA+ positively selected. The receptors derive from a man aged 30 to 45 in good health.

V is TRBV7-8 and J is TRBJ2-2, with 7 bases aligning to TRBD2. The germline gives CDR1 SGHVS, CDR2 FQNEAQ. Trimming removed 5 bases from V and 4 bases from J; junction bases left unmatched: 13. CDR3 length: 17 amino acids. CDR3 nucleotides: TGTGCCAGCAGCACCCGACCGGGAGGTTCGAGCACCGGGGAGCTGTTTTTT. This codes for CASSTRPGGSSTGELFF.

V is TRBV14 and J is TRBJ2-7; 7 nucleotides line up with TRBD1. The CDR3 totals 15 residues. CDR1 and CDR2 from the germline V gene are SGHDN and FVKESK. J gave up 4 bases and V 5 bases, and 11 bases lay outside the gene matches. As DNA, the CDR3 is TGTGCCAGCAGCAAACAACAGGGGAACTCATACGAGCAGTACTTC. It translates to CASSKQQGNSYEQYF.

This chain joins TRBV19 and TRBJ1-2, with 7 bases lining up with TRBD1. This CDR3 is 16 amino acids long. Germline V gives CDR1 LNHDA, CDR2 SQIVND (reference sequence). After removal of 3 bases from V and 8 bases from J, the junction contained 15 bases not matched to a gene. The CDR3 DNA reads as TGTGCCAGTAGTATTACCCCCTTTGGGGAAGGGGGCGGCTACACCTTC. It yields the protein CASSITPFGEGGGYTF.

The chain links TRBV9 to TRBJ2-5, with 7 positions matching TRBD1. The CDR3 length is 14 residues. The germline gives CDR1 SGDLS, CDR2 YYNGEE. Trimming removed 0 bases from V and 5 bases from J; junction bases left unmatched: 4. The CDR3 spells CASSVETGLETQYF. DNA of the CDR3: TGTGCCAGCAGCGTAGAGACAGGGCTGGAGACCCAGTACTTC.

V is TRBV29-1 and J is TRBJ2-5; TRBD1 agrees at 8 bases. The ends lost 7 bases at V and 8 bases at J; junction bases unmatched: 9. Germline CDR1 reads SQVTM; CDR2 reads ANQGSEA. The CDR3 covers 12 residues. The chain's CDR3 is CSAQGQGRTQYF. The CDR3, as DNA: TGCAGCGCCCAAGGACAGGGAAGAACCCAGTACTTC.

The chain has TRBV7-9 and TRBJ2-2; 12 nucleotides match TRBD2. The CDR3 loop spans 16 amino acids. J was trimmed by 5 bases and V by 0 bases; bases with no gene match: 1. Germline V gives CDR1 SEHNR, CDR2 FQNEAQ (reference sequence). The CDR3 loop is CASSLAGTSGTGELFF. In DNA, the CDR3 is TGTGCCAGCAGCTTAGCCGGGACTAGCGGGACCGGGGAGCTGTTTTTT.

V is TRBV7-2 and J is TRBJ2-1, with 10 bases aligning to TRBD2. The germline V gene has CDR1 SGHTA and CDR2 FQGNSA. This CDR3 has 16 residues. Trimming removed 1 base from V and 4 bases from J; junction bases left unmatched: 4. CDR3 in amino acids: CASSLVASGGYNEQFF. The CDR3 region has the DNA TGTGCCAGCAGCTTAGTGGCTAGCGGGGGTTACAATGAGCAGTTCTTC.

The chain has TRBV7-8 and TRBJ1-1, with a weak D call TRBD1 (6 bases). Per the germline V gene, CDR1 is SGHVS and CDR2 is FQNEAQ. This CDR3 comprises 16 residues. The ends were cut back, 6 bases at V and 0 bases at J, with 17 bases in the middle. CDR3 sequence reads: CASSRLPGGLNTEAFF. For the CDR3, the DNA is TGTGCCAGCAGTCGGCTGCCCGGGGGGCTGAACACTGAAGCTTTCTTT. Based on the CDR3 plus reference TRBV7-8 and TRBJ1-1, the full variable domain is GAGVSQSPRYKVAKRGQDVALRCDPISGHVSLFWYQQALGQGPEFLTYFQNEAQLDKSGLPSDRFFAERPEGSVSTLKIQRTQQEDSAVYLCASSRLPGGLNTEAFFGQGTRLTVV.

V and J are TRBV7-8 and TRBJ2-7, with TRBD2 identical over 9 bases. Germline V gene data show CDR1 as SGHVS and CDR2 as FQNEAQ. The V gene end was trimmed by 5 bases and the J gene end by 2 bases; junction bases not matched to a gene: 4. The CDR3 runs to 14 residues. The CDR3 bases are TGTGCCAGCAGCCGGACTAGCGTAACCTACGAGCAGTACTTC. Its translation is CASSRTSVTYEQYF.

The J gene is TRBJ1-1, the V gene TRBV6-5; D is unresolved. Germline V gene lookup returns CDR1 MNHEY and CDR2 SVGAGI. V was shortened by 7 bases and J by 0 bases, with 9 bases between the two germline ends. CDR3 length: 13 amino acids. In DNA form, the CDR3 reads TGTGCCAGCAAGGGTAGTATGAACACTGAAGCTTTCTTT. Translated: CASKGSMNTEAFF.

This chain uses TRBV5-1 with TRBJ2-3; maybe TRBD2 (5 bases). The CDR3 extends over 14 amino acids. Germline CDR1 SGHRS, CDR2 YFSETQ. Trimming took 4 bases from V and 0 from J, leaving 9 bases between them. CDR3: CASSASGSTDTQYF. For the CDR3, the DNA is TGCGCCAGCAGCGCAAGCGGTAGCACAGATACGCAGTATTTT.

The chain recombines TRBV5-5 with TRBJ1-2; 11 bases agree with TRBD1. Germline CDR1 and CDR2: SGHKS and YYEKEE (reference sequence). The junction had 6 bases not matched to a gene; V was cut back by 4 bases and J by 7 bases. This CDR3 has 14 residues. The CDR3 region is CASSLGTGGRGYTF. The CDR3 nucleotides are TGTGCCAGCAGCCTCGGGACAGGGGGTCGTGGCTACACCTTC. Full variable domain (missing parts from reference TRBV5-5 and TRBJ1-2): DAGVTQSPTHLIKTRGQQVTLRCSPISGHKSVSWYQQVLGQGPQFIFQYYEKEERGRGNFPDRFSARQFPNYSSELNVNALLLGDSALYLCASSLGTGGRGYTFGSGTRLTVV.

V gene TRBV4-1 combines with J gene TRBJ2-3, with a weak D call TRBD2 (7 bases). V gave up 5 bases and J gave up 0 bases, with 21 bases separating them. CDR3 length: 18 residues. The germline CDR1 and CDR2 sequences are MGHRA and YSYEKL. CDR3: CASSNHKGVSGSTDTQYF. CDR3 DNA sequence: TGCGCCAGCAGCAACCACAAGGGGGTTAGCGGGAGCACAGATACGCAGTATTTT.

The genes are TRBV10-1 and TRBJ2-2, with 9 bases that match TRBD1. The CDR3 is 14 residues long. Losses at the gene ends were 4 bases for V and 3 bases for J; bases not matched to a gene: 0. Looked up from germline, CDR1 is WNHNN and CDR2 is SYGVQD (reference sequence). Here the CDR3 reads CASSGTGDTGELFF. In DNA form, the CDR3 reads TGCGCCAGCAGTGGGACAGGGGACACCGGGGAGCTGTTTTTT.

The chain links TRBV27 to TRBJ2-1, with a tentative D call TRBD2 (7 bases). This CDR3 comprises 14 residues. Trimming removed 7 bases at V and 5 bases at J, with 15 bases between. CDR1 and CDR2 (germline): MNHEY, SMNVEV (reference sequence). DNA for the CDR3: TGTGCCAGCACGGGGGCGGGAGCCAACAATGAGCAGTTCTTC. It translates to CASTGAGANNEQFF.

This sequence joins TRBV5-1 and TRBJ2-1; 8 nucleotides agree with TRBD2. Losses at the gene ends were 4 bases for V and 2 bases for J; bases not matched to a gene: 11. This CDR3 spans 17 amino acids. Per the germline V gene, CDR1 is SGHRS and CDR2 is YFSETQ. CDR3 region: CASSPRVAGNAYNEQFF. For the CDR3, the DNA is TGCGCCAGCAGCCCGCGCGTAGCGGGAAATGCCTACAATGAGCAGTTCTTC. The whole variable domain, filled in from reference TRBV5-1 and TRBJ2-1, reads KAGVTQTPRYLIKTRGQQVTLSCSPISGHRSVSWYQQTPGQGLQFLFEYFSETQRNKGNFPGRFSGRQFSNSRSEMNVSTLELGDSALYLCASSPRVAGNAYNEQFFGPGTRLTVL.

A single count supports this clone. V usage is TRBV5-1 and J usage is TRBJ1-1, with a tentative D call TRBD1 (6 bases). V dropped 4 bases and J dropped 1 base, with 17 bases sitting between them. The V gene's germline CDR1 is SGHRS and CDR2 YFSETQ. The CDR3 runs 16 residues. The CDR3 DNA sequence: TGCGCCAGCAGCGGGGGGCTTGGGACCACGAACACTGAAGCTTTCTTT. This encodes CASSGGLGTTNTEAFF.

This clone was found once. The chain combines TRBV29-1 with TRBJ1-2; D gene ambiguous. The CDR3 has 13 residues. The V end was cut by 4 bases, the J end by 0 bases, with 9 bases between. The germline V gene encodes CDR1 SQVTM and CDR2 ANQGSEA. CDR3 residues: CSVAGRANYGYTF. The CDR3 DNA follows: TGCAGCGTTGCCGGGAGGGCTAACTATGGCTACACCTTC. Based on the CDR3 plus reference TRBV29-1 and TRBJ1-2, the full variable domain is SAVISQKPSRDICQRGTSLTIQCQVDSQVTMMFWYRQQPGQSLTLIATANQGSEATYESGFVIDKFPISRPNLTFSTLTVSNMSPEDSSIYLCSVAGRANYGYTFGSGTRLTVV.

CDR3 in amino acids: CASNGAEWELFF. DNA of the CDR3: TGTGCCAGCAATGGGGCAGAATGGGAGCTGTTTTTT. The rearrangement uses TRBV25-1 and TRBJ2-2, with a possible D match to TRBD1 (5 bases). V shed 7 bases and J shed 9 bases, with 12 bases lying between them. Germline V CDR1 and CDR2: MGHDK, SYGVNS. This CDR3 region has 12 residues.

The V gene is TRBV4-1, the J gene TRBJ2-5, with D possibly matching TRBD2 (6 bases). The germline V gene has CDR1 MGHRA and CDR2 YSYEKL. Trimming removed 4 bases from V and 0 bases from J, with 15 bases in between. This CDR3 contains 16 residues. The CDR3 DNA reads as TGCGCCAGCAGCCGACCCTGGGGGGAGCACCAAGAGACCCAGTACTTC. It codes for CASSRPWGEHQETQYF.

The rearrangement joins TRBV2 to TRBJ2-1, with 10 bases matching TRBD1. The CDR3 extends over 14 amino acids. CDR1 and CDR2 from the germline V gene are SNHLY and FYNNEI. V lost 10 bases to trimming and J lost 4 bases; unmatched junction nucleotides: 7. CDR3 amino acids: CATKGDRGYNEQFF. For the CDR3, the DNA is TGTGCCACGAAAGGGGACAGGGGATACAATGAGCAGTTCTTC.